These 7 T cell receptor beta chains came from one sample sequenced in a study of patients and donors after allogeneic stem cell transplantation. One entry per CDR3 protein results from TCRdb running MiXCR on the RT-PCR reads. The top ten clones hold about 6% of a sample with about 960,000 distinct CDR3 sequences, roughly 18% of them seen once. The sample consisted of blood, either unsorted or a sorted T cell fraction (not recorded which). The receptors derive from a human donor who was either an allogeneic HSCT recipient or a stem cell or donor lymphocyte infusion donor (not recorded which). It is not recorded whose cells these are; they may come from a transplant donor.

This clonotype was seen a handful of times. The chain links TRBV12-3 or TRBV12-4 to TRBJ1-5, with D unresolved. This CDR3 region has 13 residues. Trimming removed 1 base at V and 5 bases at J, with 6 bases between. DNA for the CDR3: TGTGCCAGCAGTTTAGGGCAGCATCAGCCCCAGCATTTT. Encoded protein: CASSLGQHQPQHF.

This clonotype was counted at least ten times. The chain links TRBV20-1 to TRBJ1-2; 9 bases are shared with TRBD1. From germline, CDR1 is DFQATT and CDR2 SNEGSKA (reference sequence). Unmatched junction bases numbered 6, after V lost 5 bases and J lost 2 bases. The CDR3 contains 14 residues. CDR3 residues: CSAPRDRVNYGYTF. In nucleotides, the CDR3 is TGCAGTGCTCCTCGGGACAGGGTCAACTATGGCTACACCTTC.

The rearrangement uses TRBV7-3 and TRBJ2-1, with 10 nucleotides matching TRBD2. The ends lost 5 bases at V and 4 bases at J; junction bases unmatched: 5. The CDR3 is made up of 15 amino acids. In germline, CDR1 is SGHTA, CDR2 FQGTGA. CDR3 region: CASSIIAGGYNEQFF. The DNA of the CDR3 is TGTGCCAGCAGCATAATAGCGGGGGGTTACAATGAGCAGTTCTTC.

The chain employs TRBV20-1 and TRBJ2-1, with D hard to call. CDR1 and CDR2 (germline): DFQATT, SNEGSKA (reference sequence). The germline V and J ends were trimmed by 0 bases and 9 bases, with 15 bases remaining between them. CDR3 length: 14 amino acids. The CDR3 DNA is TGCAGTGCTAGAGATCCCCGCCGGTGGACTGAGCAGTTCTTC. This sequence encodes CSARDPRRWTEQFF.

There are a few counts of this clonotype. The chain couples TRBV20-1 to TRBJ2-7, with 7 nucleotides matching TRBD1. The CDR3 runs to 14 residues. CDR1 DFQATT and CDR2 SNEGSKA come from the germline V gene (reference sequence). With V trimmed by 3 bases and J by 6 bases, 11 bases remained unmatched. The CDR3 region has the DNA TGCAGTGCTAGTACCGGGACAGCGCCTGGCGAGCAGTACTTC. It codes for CSASTGTAPGEQYF.

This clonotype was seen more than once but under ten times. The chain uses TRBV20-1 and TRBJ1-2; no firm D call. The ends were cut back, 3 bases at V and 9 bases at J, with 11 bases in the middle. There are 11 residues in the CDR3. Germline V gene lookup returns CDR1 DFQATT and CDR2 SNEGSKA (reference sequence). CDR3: CSASRLGRYTF. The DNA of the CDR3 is TGCAGTGCTAGTCGCCTAGGGCGCTACACCTTC.

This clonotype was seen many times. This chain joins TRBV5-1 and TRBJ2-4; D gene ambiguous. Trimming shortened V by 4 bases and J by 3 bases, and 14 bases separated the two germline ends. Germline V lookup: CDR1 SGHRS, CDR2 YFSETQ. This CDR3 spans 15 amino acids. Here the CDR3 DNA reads TGCGCCAGCAGCCCCCCTTCCGTCGGCAAAAACATTCAGTACTTC. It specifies CASSPPSVGKNIQYF.